These 15 T cell receptor beta chains came from one sample sequenced in a study of shared clonotypes between healthy human individuals. Sequencing was performed with immunoSEQ multiplex PCR; in TCRdb, only in-frame clones are kept and a portion is missing. This table has around 1.1 million clones, about 80% appearing once. Sequences were obtained from memory CD4+ T cells from PBMCs. The subset here: CD45RA-negative fraction. The receptor source for this set is a man between 18 and 35 years old in good health. Some clones in this sample may be carry-over from other donors' samples.

The chain uses TRBV15 and TRBJ2-1; D remains unclear. Trimming pared 3 bases from V and 7 bases from J, leaving 7 bases between. CDR3 length: 12 amino acids. Germline CDR1 reads LNHNV; CDR2 reads YYDKDF (reference sequence). CDR3 coding DNA: TGTGCCACCAGCAGGTTAAGGAATGAGCAGTTCTTC. It codes for CATSRLRNEQFF.

This chain uses TRBV30 with TRBJ2-3; D not resolved. The germline V gene has CDR1 GTSNPN and CDR2 SVGIG (reference sequence). The CDR3 runs to 12 residues. The V gene lost 0 bases and the J gene lost 6 bases, with 7 bases spanning the gap. The CDR3 DNA is TGTGCCTGGAGTGTAAGTCTGGATACGCAGTATTTT. Protein product: CAWSVSLDTQYF. The variable domain in full, with the rest retrieved from reference TRBV30 and TRBJ2-3, is SQTIHQWPATLVQPVGSPLSLECTVEGTSNPNLYWYRQAAGRGLQLLFYSVGIGQISSEVPQNLSASRPQDRQFILSSKKLLLSDSGFYLCAWSVSLDTQYFGPGTRLTVL.

The chain couples TRBV30 to TRBJ2-1; D is undetermined. V was trimmed by 1 base and J by 2 bases, leaving 9 bases between them. CDR1 and CDR2 (germline): GTSNPN, SVGIG (reference sequence). CDR3 length: 14 amino acids. CDR3 in DNA: TGTGCCTGGAGTGAAGGCGGCACCTACAATGAGCAGTTCTTC. Translation: CAWSEGGTYNEQFF.

CDR3 residues: CASSERWYGYTF. In DNA form, the CDR3 reads TGTGCCAGCAGTGAGCGATGGTATGGCTACACCTTC. This chain connects TRBV6-1 to TRBJ1-2, with unresolved D. CDR1 is MNHNS, CDR2 SASEGT, per germline. V lost 3 bases and J 5 bases, leaving 7 bases between the germline ends. CDR3 length: 12 amino acids.

The chain combines TRBV7-2 with TRBJ2-7; a possible D gene is TRBD2 (6 bases). With 5 bases removed from V and 3 bases from J, the gap between germline ends came to 14 bases. CDR3 length equals 14 residues. Germline V CDR1 and CDR2: SGHTA, FQGNSA. In DNA form, the CDR3 reads TGTGCCAGCAGCGTTGGCGGGAACTTCTACGAGCAGTACTTC. It encodes CASSVGGNFYEQYF.

The chain joins TRBV5-1 to TRBJ2-5; D ambiguous. Germline values: CDR1 SGHRS, CDR2 YFSETQ. This CDR3 is 14 amino acids long. V lost 4 bases and J 2 bases, leaving 12 bases between the germline ends. For the CDR3, the DNA is TGCGCCAGCAGCCTGACCGTTGATCAAGAGACCCAGTACTTC. It specifies CASSLTVDQETQYF.

DNA for the CDR3: TGTGCCAGCAGCGCTAACCACTATGGCTACACCTTC. Translation: CASSANHYGYTF. V and J are TRBV7-2 and TRBJ1-2; no clear D. This CDR3 is 12 amino acids long. Germline V lookup: CDR1 SGHTA, CDR2 FQGNSA. Trimming pared 5 bases from V and 3 bases from J, leaving 7 bases between.

A single count supports this clone. V usage is TRBV19 and J usage is TRBJ2-7, with 7 bases aligning to TRBD2. V lost 1 base to trimming and J lost 3 bases; unmatched junction nucleotides: 12. Germline lookup yields CDR1 LNHDA and CDR2 SQIVND (reference sequence). This CDR3 comprises 17 residues. CDR3 residues: CASSIGGGSGSIYEQYF. In DNA form, the CDR3 reads TGTGCCAGTAGTATAGGTGGGGGTAGCGGGTCGATCTACGAGCAGTACTTC.

Worth noting for this clone: Other nucleotide sequences in the sample specify the same CDR3. This chain connects TRBV19 to TRBJ2-5; no firm D call. This CDR3 has 14 residues. Germline V lookup: CDR1 LNHDA, CDR2 SQIVND (reference sequence). The V end was cut by 2 bases, the J end by 1 base, with 8 bases between. The CDR3 nucleotides are TGTGCCAGTAGTATAAGTGGCAGCCAAGAGACCCAGTACTTC. Amino acid sequence: CASSISGSQETQYF.

As to this clone: This CDR3 is also generated by other DNA sequences in the sample. The chain carries TRBV18 and TRBJ2-6; D remains unclear. CDR1 is KGHSH, CDR2 LQKENI, per germline. V lost 6 bases and J lost 0, with 9 bases in between. This CDR3 region has 15 residues. DNA of the CDR3: TGTGCCAGCTCCCCCCTCGGCTCTGGGGCCAACGTCCTGACTTTC. It encodes CASSPLGSGANVLTF.

The chain joins TRBV30 to TRBJ2-7, with 10 positions matching TRBD2. The CDR3 has 15 amino acids. Germline V CDR1 and CDR2: GTSNPN, SVGIG (reference sequence). V was clipped by 0 bases and J by 2 bases; unmatched bases: 4. CDR3 coding DNA: TGTGCCTGGAGTGTACAAAGCGGGAGGGCCTACGAGCAGTACTTC. Translating it yields CAWSVQSGRAYEQYF.

V and J are TRBV5-1 and TRBJ2-1, with D maybe TRBD1 (6 bases). This CDR3 spans 15 amino acids. Per the germline V gene, CDR1 is SGHRS and CDR2 is YFSETQ. With 5 bases removed from V and 12 bases from J, the gap between germline ends came to 24 bases. CDR3 loop: CASSLGSVGGQGQFF. The CDR3 region has the DNA TGCGCCAGCAGTCTTGGCAGTGTTGGGGGCCAGGGGCAGTTCTTC.

V gene TRBV2 combines with J gene TRBJ1-4; 7 positions match TRBD1. The CDR3 runs to 14 residues. Per germline, CDR1 SNHLY and CDR2 FYNNEI. The ends lost 6 bases at V and 7 bases at J; junction bases unmatched: 8. CDR3 nucleotides: TGTGCCAGCAGGGAGGGACAGAGGAGTGAAAAACTGTTTTTT. The encoded protein is CASREGQRSEKLFF.

The chain links TRBV9 to TRBJ2-2, with TRBD2 matching over 12 bases. Trimming removed 4 bases from V and 3 bases from J; junction bases left unmatched: 4. This CDR3 is built from 16 residues. CDR1 and CDR2 (germline): SGDLS, YYNGEE. As DNA, the CDR3 is TGTGCCAGCAGCTTACTAGCGGGAGGATACACCGGGGAGCTGTTTTTT. The encoded protein is CASSLLAGGYTGELFF.

The chain has TRBV10-3 and TRBJ2-2; 9 bases agree with TRBD1. Losses at the gene ends were 7 bases for V and 5 bases for J; bases not matched to a gene: 8. The CDR3 sequence is 15 residues long. CDR1 is ENHRY, CDR2 SYGVKD, per germline. The CDR3 bases are TGTGCCATCAATCCCGGGACAGGGAAAACCGGGGAGCTGTTTTTT. Translated: CAINPGTGKTGELFF.